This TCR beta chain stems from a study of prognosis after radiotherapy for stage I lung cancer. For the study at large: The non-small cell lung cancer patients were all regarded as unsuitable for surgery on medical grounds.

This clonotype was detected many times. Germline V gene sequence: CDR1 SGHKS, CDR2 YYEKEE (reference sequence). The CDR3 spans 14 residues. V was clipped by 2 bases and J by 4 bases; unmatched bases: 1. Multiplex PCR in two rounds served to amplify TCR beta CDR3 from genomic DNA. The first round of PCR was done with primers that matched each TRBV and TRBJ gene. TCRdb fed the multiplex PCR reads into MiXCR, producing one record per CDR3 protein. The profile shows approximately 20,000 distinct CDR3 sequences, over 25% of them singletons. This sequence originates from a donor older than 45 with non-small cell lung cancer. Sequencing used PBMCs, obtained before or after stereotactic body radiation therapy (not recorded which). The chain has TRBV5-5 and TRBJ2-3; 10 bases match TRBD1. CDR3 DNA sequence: TGTGCCAGCAGCTTTGGGACAGGGGCAGATACGCAGTATTTT. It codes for CASSFGTGADTQYF. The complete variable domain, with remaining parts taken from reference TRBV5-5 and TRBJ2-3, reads DAGVTQSPTHLIKTRGQQVTLRCSPISGHKSVSWYQQVLGQGPQFIFQYYEKEERGRGNFPDRFSARQFPNYSSELNVNALLLGDSALYLCASSFGTGADTQYFGPGTRLTVL.